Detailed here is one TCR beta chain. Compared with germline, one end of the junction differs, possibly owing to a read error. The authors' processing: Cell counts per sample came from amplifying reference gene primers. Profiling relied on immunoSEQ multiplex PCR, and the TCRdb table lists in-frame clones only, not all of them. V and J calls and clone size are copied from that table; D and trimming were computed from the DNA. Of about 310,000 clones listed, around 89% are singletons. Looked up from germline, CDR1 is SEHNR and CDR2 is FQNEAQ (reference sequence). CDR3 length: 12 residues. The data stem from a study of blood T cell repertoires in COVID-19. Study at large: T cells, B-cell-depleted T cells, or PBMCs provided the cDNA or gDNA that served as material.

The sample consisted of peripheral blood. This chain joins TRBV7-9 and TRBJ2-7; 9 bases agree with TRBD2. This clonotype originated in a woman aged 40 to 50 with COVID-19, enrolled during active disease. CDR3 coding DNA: TGTGCCAGCAGCTTTGACCCTAGCGGGGTCTTCTTC. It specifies CASSFDPSGVFF. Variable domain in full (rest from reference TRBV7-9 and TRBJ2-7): DTGVSQNPRHKITKRGQNVTFRCDPISEHNRLYWYRQTLGQGPEFLTYFQNEAQLEKSRLLSDRFSAERPKGSFSTLEIQRTEQGDSAMYLCASSFDPSGVFFGPGTRLTVT.